One sample yielded the 16 T cell receptor beta chains listed below, sequenced in a study of cytomegalovirus exposure and HLA in healthy donors. A multiplex PCR was run with 60 Vbeta primers and 13 Jbeta primers. TCRdb's copy holds only in-frame clones and misses some; the assay was immunoSEQ multiplex PCR. The sample lists roughly 120,000 clones; about three quarters were seen once. The sample was PBMCs. These receptors originate from a woman aged 40 to 50 in good health and CMV-seropositive.

Here the CDR3 DNA reads TGTGCCAGCAGCGTAGATAAAGATACGCAGTATTTT. This translates into CASSVDKDTQYF. The chain joins TRBV9 to TRBJ2-3, with D unresolved. Looked up from germline, CDR1 is SGDLS and CDR2 is YYNGEE. CDR3 length equals 12 residues. Trimming left V 0 bases short and J 5 bases short, with 4 bases between. The whole variable domain, remainder taken from reference TRBV9 and TRBJ2-3, is DSGVTQTPKHLITATGQRVTLRCSPRSGDLSVYWYQQSLDQGLQFLIQYYNGEERAKGNILERFSAQQFPDLHSELNLSSLELGDSALYFCASSVDKDTQYFGPGTRLTVL.

This clone has only one observation. The chain has TRBV4-2 and TRBJ1-1; D remains unclear. V was pared by 0 bases and J by 1 base, with 6 bases between. The CDR3 covers 14 residues. Per the germline V gene, CDR1 is LGHNA and CDR2 is YNFKEQ. The CDR3 loop is CASSQDSENTEAFF. The CDR3 region has the DNA TGTGCCAGCAGCCAAGACAGTGAGAACACTGAAGCTTTCTTT.

The chain carries TRBV6-1 and TRBJ1-5; D is undetermined. Germline V CDR1 and CDR2: MNHNS, SASEGT. V shed 4 bases and J shed 1 base, with 11 bases lying between them. CDR3 size: 15 residues. In nucleotides, the CDR3 is TGTGCCAGCAGTGGCGGTCCCGAAAGCAATCAGCCCCAGCATTTT. Translated: CASSGGPESNQPQHF.

The J gene is TRBJ2-5, the V gene TRBV2, with D tentatively TRBD2 (6 bases). Germline V gives CDR1 SNHLY, CDR2 FYNNEI. Trimming pared 2 bases from V and 3 bases from J, leaving 13 bases between. This CDR3 has 15 amino acids. CDR3 nucleotide sequence: TGTGCCAGCAGTGAATTTTTGGGACTCGAAGAGACCCAGTACTTC. Translated: CASSEFLGLEETQYF. The full variable domain, with the rest looked up from reference TRBV2 and TRBJ2-5, is EPEVTQTPSHQVTQMGQEVILRCVPISNHLYFYWYRQILGQKVEFLVSFYNNEISEKSEIFDDQFSVERPDGSNFTLKIRSTKLEDSAMYFCASSEFLGLEETQYFGPGTRLLVL.

The chain links TRBV2 to TRBJ1-1; no clear D. This CDR3 is 10 amino acids long. CDR1 and CDR2 from the germline V gene are SNHLY and FYNNEI. Trimming shortened V by 6 bases and J by 8 bases, and 7 bases separated the two germline ends. For the CDR3, the DNA is TGTGCCAGCAGGTGGAGAGAAGCTTTCTTT. This sequence encodes CASRWREAFF.

The chain is built from TRBV19 and TRBJ2-3, with unresolved D. The germline V gene has CDR1 LNHDA and CDR2 SQIVND (reference sequence). This CDR3 region has 12 residues. The V gene lost 5 bases and the J gene lost 4 bases, with 7 bases spanning the gap. CDR3 in amino acids: CASSPPADTQYF. CDR3 nucleotides: TGTGCCAGTAGTCCCCCTGCAGATACGCAGTATTTT.

This rearrangement joins TRBV15 to TRBJ1-5; a weak D match, TRBD1 (6 bases). There are 15 residues in the CDR3. V was cut by 2 bases and J by 7 bases, with 15 bases left in between. Per the germline V gene, CDR1 is LNHNV and CDR2 is YYDKDF (reference sequence). In DNA form, the CDR3 reads TGTGCCACCAGCAGAATTCGGACAGAATGGCAGCCCCAGCATTTT. It is translated as CATSRIRTEWQPQHF.

The gene calls are TRBV6-1 and TRBJ1-5; D not resolved. Germline CDR1 and CDR2: MNHNS and SASEGT. The CDR3 sequence is 14 residues long. The V gene lost 6 bases and the J gene lost 6 bases, with 15 bases spanning the gap. Here the CDR3 reads CASSKEGFSQPQHF. The CDR3 coding sequence is TGTGCCAGCAGCAAGGAGGGCTTCTCTCAGCCCCAGCATTTT.

The chain carries TRBV6-1 and TRBJ2-5, with D tentatively TRBD2 (6 bases). The CDR3 is made up of 14 amino acids. Germline lookup yields CDR1 MNHNS and CDR2 SASEGT. V lost 4 bases and J 0 bases, leaving 9 bases between the germline ends. Here the CDR3 DNA reads TGTGCCAGCAGTGTGGGGGGAGACCAAGAGACCCAGTACTTC. It yields the protein CASSVGGDQETQYF.

The V gene is TRBV2, the J gene TRBJ2-4; TRBD1 agrees at 9 bases. The CDR3 covers 14 residues. The germline CDR1 and CDR2 sequences are SNHLY and FYNNEI. The ends lost 10 bases at V and 8 bases at J; junction bases unmatched: 12. CDR3 in DNA: TGTGCCACCCACCAACAGGGGGCTGGGGACATTCAGTACTTC. Protein product: CATHQQGAGDIQYF.

This clone was counted ten times or more. The rearrangement links TRBV5-5 to TRBJ1-4; D remains ambiguous. The germline V gene has CDR1 SGHKS and CDR2 YYEKEE (reference sequence). Deletions cut 2 bases from V and 8 bases from J, with 10 bases between. This CDR3 spans 13 amino acids. CDR3 in amino acids: CASSLASPEKLFF. DNA of the CDR3: TGTGCCAGCAGCTTAGCCTCGCCCGAAAAACTGTTTTTT.

This clone was observed a handful of times. This chain connects TRBV15 to TRBJ1-2; the D is unclear. The CDR3 length is 16 residues. Germline loops: CDR1 LNHNV, CDR2 YYDKDF (reference sequence). The ends were cut back, 0 bases at V and 4 bases at J, with 15 bases in the middle. The CDR3 protein is CATSRDRAAALYGYTF. CDR3 bases: TGTGCCACCAGCAGAGATCGGGCAGCGGCCCTCTATGGCTACACCTTC.

The chain combines TRBV4-1 with TRBJ2-3; 9 nucleotides agree with TRBD2. This CDR3 has 17 amino acids. Germline CDR1 and CDR2: MGHRA and YSYEKL. With V trimmed by 0 bases and J by 4 bases, 8 bases remained unmatched. CDR3 in amino acids: CASSQEPSGGWPDTQYF. As DNA, the CDR3 is TGCGCCAGCAGCCAAGAACCAAGCGGGGGGTGGCCAGATACGCAGTATTTT.

CDR3 protein: CASSHRTGGETQYF. In DNA, the CDR3 is TGCGCCAGCAGCCACCGGACAGGGGGAGAGACCCAGTACTTC. This chain uses TRBV5-1 with TRBJ2-5; 10 bases align to TRBD1. The trim removed 4 bases at V and 4 bases at J, leaving 4 bases unmatched. The CDR3 is 14 amino acids. Germline values: CDR1 SGHRS, CDR2 YFSETQ.

The CDR3 DNA reads TGTGCCAGCAGCTTGTTGGTCGTCGGTGAGCAGTTCTTC. Protein: CASSLLVVGEQFF. V gene TRBV5-6 combines with J gene TRBJ2-1; unclear D gene. The CDR3 has 13 amino acids. V lost 1 base, J lost 9 bases, and 11 bases lay in between. Germline loops: CDR1 SGHDT, CDR2 YYEEEE. Full variable domain (remainder filled in from reference TRBV5-6 and TRBJ2-1): DAGVTQSPTHLIKTRGQQVTLRCSPKSGHDTVSWYQQALGQGPQFIFQYYEEEERQRGNFPDRFSGHQFPNYSSELNVNALLLGDSALYLCASSLLVVGEQFFGPGTRLTVL.

The count of this clone is one. The chain uses TRBV6-5 and TRBJ2-3; tentative D call: TRBD1 (5 bases). V shed 0 bases and J shed 5 bases, with 15 bases lying between them. Germline CDR1 MNHEY, CDR2 SVGAGI. CDR3 length: 16 residues. The CDR3 bases are TGTGCCAGCAGTTACTCGAAGGGGCCTTACGGAGATACGCAGTATTTT. It encodes CASSYSKGPYGDTQYF.